A selection of T cell receptor beta chains follows, all from one sample in a study of cytomegalovirus exposure and HLA in healthy donors. TCRdb's copy holds only in-frame clones and misses some; the assay was immunoSEQ multiplex PCR. The sample has some 180,000 clones; roughly 70% are singletons. The sequencing input was PBMCs. These receptors were taken from a woman between 18 and 30 years old in good health and CMV-seropositive. Each CDR3 is given with its conserved first and last residue. D genes are given only for firm matches. Where a row states a size, it is once, few, many or the class of an expanded clone; other rows omit it.

size: NA; D: TRBD1; V: TRBV28; J: TRBJ1-2; CDR3: CASRAQGTANYGYTF; DNA: TGTGCCAGCAGGGCACAAGGGACAGCCAACTATGGCTACACCTTC
size: NA; D: NA; V: TRBV15; J: TRBJ1-4; CDR3: CATSREASLVEKLFF; DNA: TGTGCCACCAGCAGAGAGGCCTCGCTGGTTGAAAAACTGTTTTTT
size: NA; D: TRBD1; V: TRBV19; J: TRBJ1-2; CDR3: CASSIQGQAYGYTF; DNA: TGTGCCAGTAGTATTCAGGGACAGGCCTATGGCTACACCTTC
size: few; D: TRBD1; V: TRBV19; J: TRBJ1-1; CDR3: CASSIFGTGNTEAFF; DNA: TGTGCCAGTAGTATTTTCGGGACAGGGAACACTGAAGCTTTCTTT
size: NA; D: NA; V: TRBV5-1; J: TRBJ2-1; CDR3: CASSLSGGIIEQFF; DNA: TGCGCCAGCAGCTTGTCTGGGGGGATCATTGAGCAGTTCTTC
size: NA; D: NA; V: TRBV27; J: TRBJ2-7; CDR3: CASSLNRRPYEQYF; DNA: TGTGCCAGCAGTTTAAACAGGCGGCCCTACGAGCAGTACTTC
size: NA; D: NA; V: TRBV7-2; J: TRBJ2-4; CDR3: CASSPRSVAGTKNIQYF; DNA: TGTGCCAGCAGCCCCCGAAGTGTCGCAGGGACAAAAAACATTCAGTACTTC
size: NA; D: NA; V: TRBV20-1; J: TRBJ1-1; CDR3: CSARAAEAFF; DNA: TGCAGTGCTAGAGCCGCTGAAGCTTTCTTT
size: NA; D: TRBD1; V: TRBV7-9; J: TRBJ2-1; CDR3: CASSFLRQGHNEQFF; DNA: TGTGCCAGCAGCTTTCTCAGACAGGGCCACAATGAGCAGTTCTTC
size: NA; D: TRBD2; V: TRBV9; J: TRBJ2-3; CDR3: CASQGGGFTDTQYF; DNA: TGTGCCAGCCAGGGCGGGGGTTTCACAGATACGCAGTATTTT
size: NA; D: NA; V: TRBV7-2; J: TRBJ1-1; CDR3: CASSWADTEAFF; DNA: TGTGCCAGCAGCTGGGCAGACACTGAAGCTTTCTTT
size: NA; D: TRBD1; V: TRBV15; J: TRBJ2-5; CDR3: CATSRGTEVETQYF; DNA: TGTGCCACCAGCAGGGGGACAGAGGTCGAGACCCAGTACTTC
size: few; D: TRBD2; V: TRBV5-4; J: TRBJ2-7; CDR3: CASSLGLAGDSYEQYF; DNA: TGTGCCAGCAGCTTGGGGCTAGCGGGGGACTCCTACGAGCAGTACTTC
size: once; D: NA; V: TRBV6-5; J: TRBJ2-7; CDR3: CASSAPGSYEQYF; DNA: TGTGCCAGCAGTGCCCCGGGGTCCTACGAGCAGTACTTC
size: NA; D: TRBD2; V: TRBV5-4; J: TRBJ2-5; CDR3: CASSLSLAGGQKTQYF; DNA: TGTGCCAGCAGCTTGTCTCTGGCGGGGGGGCAGAAGACCCAGTACTTC
size: once; D: TRBD2; V: TRBV13; J: TRBJ2-7; CDR3: CASSLLAGGTPSYEQYF; DNA: TGTGCCAGCAGCTTATTGGCGGGGGGGACACCTTCCTACGAGCAGTACTTC
size: NA; D: NA; V: TRBV14; J: TRBJ2-2; CDR3: CASSQDANTGELFF; DNA: TGTGCCAGCAGCCAAGACGCGAACACCGGGGAGCTGTTTTTT
size: NA; D: NA; V: TRBV4-3; J: TRBJ2-3; CDR3: CASSQDERSQGDTQYF; DNA: TGCGCCAGCAGCCAAGATGAGCGTTCGCAGGGAGATACGCAGTATTTT
size: NA; D: NA; V: TRBV6-1; J: TRBJ1-1; CDR3: CASKRGDTEAFF; DNA: TGTGCCAGCAAGCGGGGGGACACTGAAGCTTTCTTT
size: NA; D: TRBD2; V: TRBV30; J: TRBJ2-1; CDR3: CAWEGGGASEQFF; DNA: TGTGCCTGGGAAGGCGGGGGGGCCTCAGAGCAGTTCTTC
size: NA; D: TRBD2; V: TRBV7-2; J: TRBJ2-2; CDR3: CASSLGSGVYTGELFF; DNA: TGTGCCAGCAGCTTAGGAAGCGGGGTGTACACCGGGGAGCTGTTTTTT
size: NA; D: TRBD2; V: TRBV6-5; J: TRBJ2-7; CDR3: CASRSAVGGYYEQYF; DNA: TGTGCCAGCAGGTCCGCGGTCGGGGGGTACTACGAGCAGTACTTC
size: NA; D: TRBD1; V: TRBV25-1; J: TRBJ2-7; CDR3: CASSEPGQASYEQYF; DNA: TGTGCCAGCAGTGAGCCGGGACAGGCGTCCTACGAGCAGTACTTC
size: NA; D: TRBD1; V: TRBV19; J: TRBJ1-5; CDR3: CASSTGQGNQPQHF; DNA: TGTGCCAGTAGTACGGGACAGGGCAATCAGCCCCAGCATTTT
size: NA; D: NA; V: TRBV5-1; J: TRBJ2-3; CDR3: CASSLPLRGTDTQYF; DNA: TGCGCCAGCAGCTTACCACTAAGGGGGACAGATACGCAGTATTTT
size: once; D: TRBD2; V: TRBV7-6; J: TRBJ2-1; CDR3: CASSLGLAGGYTLSSYNEQFF; DNA: TGTGCCAGCAGCCTGGGACTAGCGGGGGGTTATACCCTGAGCTCCTACAATGAGCAGTTCTTC
size: NA; D: TRBD1; V: TRBV5-4; J: TRBJ2-7; CDR3: CASSGETGTGTEQYF; DNA: TGTGCCAGCAGCGGTGAGACCGGGACAGGGACCGAGCAGTACTTC
size: NA; D: TRBD2; V: TRBV2; J: TRBJ2-5; CDR3: CASRARGGVETQYF; DNA: TGTGCCAGCAGGGCCCGGGGGGGCGTGGAGACCCAGTACTTC
size: NA; D: NA; V: TRBV5-8; J: TRBJ2-7; CDR3: CASSSSGVPYEQYF; DNA: TGTGCCAGCAGCTCCTCAGGGGTTCCCTACGAGCAGTACTTC
size: NA; D: TRBD1; V: TRBV5-1; J: TRBJ2-5; CDR3: CASSSGQGQETQYF; DNA: TGCGCCAGCAGCTCCGGACAGGGGCAAGAGACCCAGTACTTC
size: NA; D: NA; V: TRBV18; J: TRBJ2-7; CDR3: CASSQLGVYEQYF; DNA: TGTGCCAGCTCACAACTCGGGGTTTACGAGCAGTACTTC
size: NA; D: TRBD2; V: TRBV9; J: TRBJ2-1; CDR3: CASSSRLAGVEQFF; DNA: TGTGCCAGCAGCTCGCGACTAGCGGGGGTTGAGCAGTTCTTC
size: NA; D: NA; V: TRBV7-2; J: TRBJ1-6; CDR3: CASSSDRGGSYNSPLHF; DNA: TGTGCCAGCAGCTCTGACCGAGGCGGGTCCTATAATTCACCCCTCCACTTT
size: NA; D: NA; V: TRBV6-5; J: TRBJ1-2; CDR3: CAAGSINYGYTF; DNA: TGTGCCGCGGGGAGTATTAACTATGGCTACACCTTC
size: NA; D: NA; V: TRBV7-2; J: TRBJ2-5; CDR3: CASSLQFVETQYF; DNA: TGTGCCAGCAGCTTACAGTTCGTGGAGACCCAGTACTTC
size: few; D: NA; V: TRBV5-6; J: TRBJ1-2; CDR3: CASSPGNLFGGYTF; DNA: TGTGCCAGCAGCCCGGGGAATCTCTTTGGTGGCTACACCTTC
size: NA; D: TRBD2; V: TRBV28; J: TRBJ2-3; CDR3: CASSFLGAGGQDTQYF; DNA: TGTGCCAGCAGTTTTCTTGGGGCGGGGGGCCAAGATACGCAGTATTTT
size: once; D: NA; V: TRBV5-1; J: TRBJ1-1; CDR3: CASSRDRNTEAFF; DNA: TGCGCCAGCAGCAGAGACAGGAACACTGAAGCTTTCTTT
size: NA; D: NA; V: TRBV5-1; J: TRBJ2-3; CDR3: CASSSNRPTDTQYF; DNA: TGCGCCAGCAGCTCAAACAGGCCCACAGATACGCAGTATTTT
size: once; D: NA; V: TRBV9; J: TRBJ2-1; CDR3: CASSEEAVRDEQFF; DNA: TGTGCCAGCAGCGAGGAAGCGGTACGGGATGAGCAGTTCTTC
size: NA; D: NA; V: TRBV6-1; J: TRBJ2-2; CDR3: CASSQGWNTGELFF; DNA: TGTGCCAGCAGCCAGGGGTGGAACACCGGGGAGCTGTTTTTT
size: NA; D: TRBD1; V: TRBV2; J: TRBJ2-5; CDR3: CASSGTGGGKTQYF; DNA: TGTGCCAGCAGTGGAACAGGGGGCGGGAAGACCCAGTACTTC
size: NA; D: NA; V: TRBV11-3; J: TRBJ2-7; CDR3: CASSLSGTYEQYF; DNA: TGTGCCAGCAGCTTATCAGGTACCTACGAGCAGTACTTC
size: NA; D: NA; V: TRBV15; J: TRBJ2-1; CDR3: CATSSVEGEQFF; DNA: TGTGCCACCAGCAGCGTAGAGGGTGAGCAGTTCTTC
size: NA; D: NA; V: TRBV5-6; J: TRBJ1-6; CDR3: CASSLTDTLHF; DNA: TGTGCCAGCAGCTTGACCGACACCCTCCACTTT
size: NA; D: NA; V: TRBV5-1; J: TRBJ1-2; CDR3: CASSPWGEVDGYTF; DNA: TGCGCCAGCAGCCCCTGGGGGGAAGTCGATGGCTACACCTTC
size: NA; D: TRBD2; V: TRBV5-4; J: TRBJ2-5; CDR3: CASSAGGTSGAETQYF; DNA: TGTGCCAGCAGCGCGGGGGGGACTAGCGGGGCGGAGACCCAGTACTTC
size: NA; D: NA; V: TRBV7-9; J: TRBJ2-7; CDR3: CASSLEQREQYF; DNA: TGTGCCAGCAGCTTAGAGCAGCGCGAGCAGTACTTC
size: NA; D: NA; V: TRBV7-9; J: TRBJ2-1; CDR3: CASSSEYSEQFF; DNA: TGTGCCAGCAGCTCCGAATACAGTGAGCAGTTCTTC
size: few; D: NA; V: TRBV29-1; J: TRBJ2-7; CDR3: CSVEGVAGEQYF; DNA: TGCAGCGTTGAAGGTGTGGCAGGGGAGCAGTACTTC
size: NA; D: TRBD2; V: TRBV5-6; J: TRBJ2-7; CDR3: CSTGLAGGVNEQYF; DNA: TGCTCGACTGGACTAGCGGGGGGGGTTAACGAGCAGTACTTC
size: few; D: NA; V: TRBV25-1; J: TRBJ1-1; CDR3: CASSERGGWNTEAFF; DNA: TGTGCCAGCAGTGAAAGAGGAGGTTGGAACACTGAAGCTTTCTTT
size: NA; D: NA; V: TRBV5-1; J: TRBJ1-1; CDR3: CASSLEGRGNTEAFF; DNA: TGCGCCAGCAGCTTGGAGGGCCGGGGGAACACTGAAGCTTTCTTT
size: once; D: TRBD1; V: TRBV5-6; J: TRBJ2-7; CDR3: CASSLGQGVVYEQYF; DNA: TGTGCCAGTAGCTTGGGGCAGGGGGTAGTCTACGAGCAGTACTTC